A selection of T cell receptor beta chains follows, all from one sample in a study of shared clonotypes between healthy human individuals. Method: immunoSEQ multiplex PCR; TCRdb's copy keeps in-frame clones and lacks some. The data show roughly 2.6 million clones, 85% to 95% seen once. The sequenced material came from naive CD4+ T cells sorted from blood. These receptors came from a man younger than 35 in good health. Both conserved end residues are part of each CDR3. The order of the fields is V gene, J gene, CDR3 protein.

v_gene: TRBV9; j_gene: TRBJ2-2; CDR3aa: CASSVATGWTGELFF
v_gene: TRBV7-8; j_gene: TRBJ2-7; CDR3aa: CASSPRDRGPYEQYF
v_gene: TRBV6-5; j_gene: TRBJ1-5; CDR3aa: CASRGGARQPQHF
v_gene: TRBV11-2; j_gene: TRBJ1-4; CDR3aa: CASSLDYGGHATNEKLFF
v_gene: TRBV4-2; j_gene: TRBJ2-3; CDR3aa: CASSARPLAGGTDTQYF
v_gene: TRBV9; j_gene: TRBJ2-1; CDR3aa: CASSVAGQGAANEQFF
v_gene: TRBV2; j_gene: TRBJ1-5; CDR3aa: CASIWGNGQPQHF
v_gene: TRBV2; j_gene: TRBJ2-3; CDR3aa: CASLEEYVLNTQYF
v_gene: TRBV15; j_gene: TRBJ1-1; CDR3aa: CATSRAGDMNTEAFF
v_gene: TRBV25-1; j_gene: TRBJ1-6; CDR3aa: CASSPSPGTIPLQSLHF
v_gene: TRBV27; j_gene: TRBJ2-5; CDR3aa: CASRQTGSETQYF
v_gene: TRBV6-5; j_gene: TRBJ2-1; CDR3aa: CASRQLAGVGNEQFF
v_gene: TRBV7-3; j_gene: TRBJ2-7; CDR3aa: CASSLRIRVGPGISKGQYF
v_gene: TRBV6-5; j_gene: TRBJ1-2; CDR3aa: CASSSPQGGANYGYTF
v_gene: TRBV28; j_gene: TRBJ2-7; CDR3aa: CASSLSGQGGTYEQYF
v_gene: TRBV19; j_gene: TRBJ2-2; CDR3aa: CASSDPGQGTGELFF